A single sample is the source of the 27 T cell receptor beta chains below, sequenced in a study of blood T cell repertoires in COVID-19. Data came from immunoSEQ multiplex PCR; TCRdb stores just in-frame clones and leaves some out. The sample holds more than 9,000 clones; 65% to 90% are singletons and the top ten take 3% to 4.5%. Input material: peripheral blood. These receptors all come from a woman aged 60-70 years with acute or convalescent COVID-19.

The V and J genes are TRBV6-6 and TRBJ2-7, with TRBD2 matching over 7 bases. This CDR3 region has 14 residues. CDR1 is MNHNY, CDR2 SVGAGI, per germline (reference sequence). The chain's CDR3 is CASLPAGDSYEQYF. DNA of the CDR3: TGTGCGTCACTCCCGGCGGGGGACTCCTACGAGCAGTACTTC.

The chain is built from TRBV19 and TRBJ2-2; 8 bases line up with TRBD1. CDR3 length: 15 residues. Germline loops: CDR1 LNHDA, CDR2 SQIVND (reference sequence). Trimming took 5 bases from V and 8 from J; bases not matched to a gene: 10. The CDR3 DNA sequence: TGTGCCAGTAGTTTCTGGACAGGGTCATCAGGGGAGCTGTTTTTT. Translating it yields CASSFWTGSSGELFF.

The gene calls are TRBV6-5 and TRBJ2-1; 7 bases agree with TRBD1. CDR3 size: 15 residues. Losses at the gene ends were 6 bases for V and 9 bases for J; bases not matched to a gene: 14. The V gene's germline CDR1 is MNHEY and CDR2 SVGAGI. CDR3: CASRKVGQLSPEQFF. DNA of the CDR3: TGTGCCAGCAGGAAAGTGGGACAGCTCTCCCCTGAGCAGTTCTTC.

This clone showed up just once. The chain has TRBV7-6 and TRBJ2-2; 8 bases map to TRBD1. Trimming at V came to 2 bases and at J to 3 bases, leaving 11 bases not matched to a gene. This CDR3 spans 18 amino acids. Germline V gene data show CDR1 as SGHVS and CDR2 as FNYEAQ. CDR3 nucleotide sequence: TGTGCCAGCAGCTTACGAACCAGGGGGCGAGTTGACACCGGGGAGCTGTTTTTT. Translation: CASSLRTRGRVDTGELFF.

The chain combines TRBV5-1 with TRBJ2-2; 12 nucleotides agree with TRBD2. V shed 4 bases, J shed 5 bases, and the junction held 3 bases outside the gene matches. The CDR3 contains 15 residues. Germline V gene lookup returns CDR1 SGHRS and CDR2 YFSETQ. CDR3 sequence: CASSVLAGGTGELFF. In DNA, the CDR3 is TGCGCCAGCAGCGTACTAGCGGGGGGTACCGGGGAGCTGTTTTTT.

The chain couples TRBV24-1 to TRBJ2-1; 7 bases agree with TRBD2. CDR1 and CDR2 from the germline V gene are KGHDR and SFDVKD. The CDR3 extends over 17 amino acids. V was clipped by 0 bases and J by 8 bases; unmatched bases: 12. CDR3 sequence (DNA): TGTGCCACCAGTGATTTGATATCAGCGGGGTCTAGGGATGAGCAGTTCTTC. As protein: CATSDLISAGSRDEQFF.

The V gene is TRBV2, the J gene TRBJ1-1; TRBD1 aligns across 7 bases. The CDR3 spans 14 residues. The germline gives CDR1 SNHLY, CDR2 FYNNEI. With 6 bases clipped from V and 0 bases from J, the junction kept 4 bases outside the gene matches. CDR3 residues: CASRMDRMNTEAFF. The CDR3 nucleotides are TGTGCCAGCAGAATGGACAGGATGAACACTGAAGCTTTCTTT.

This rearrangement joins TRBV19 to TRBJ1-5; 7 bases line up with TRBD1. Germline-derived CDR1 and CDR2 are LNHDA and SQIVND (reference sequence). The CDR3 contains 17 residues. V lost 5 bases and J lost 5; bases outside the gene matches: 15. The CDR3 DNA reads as TGTGCCAGTAGTGGCGTCAGGACAGGCATAAGGGATCAGCCCCAGCATTTT. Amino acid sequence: CASSGVRTGIRDQPQHF.

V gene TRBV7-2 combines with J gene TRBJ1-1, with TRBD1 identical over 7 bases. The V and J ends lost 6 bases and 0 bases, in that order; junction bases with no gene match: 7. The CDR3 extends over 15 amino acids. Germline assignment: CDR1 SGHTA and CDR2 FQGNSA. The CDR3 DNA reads TGTGCCAGCAGATGGGACAGCACCTTGAACACTGAAGCTTTCTTT. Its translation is CASRWDSTLNTEAFF.

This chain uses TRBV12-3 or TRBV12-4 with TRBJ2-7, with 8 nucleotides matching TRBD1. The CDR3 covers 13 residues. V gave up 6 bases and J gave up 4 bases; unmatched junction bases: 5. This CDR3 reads CASRDRVNYEQYF. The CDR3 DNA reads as TGTGCCAGCAGGGACAGGGTAAATTACGAGCAGTACTTC.

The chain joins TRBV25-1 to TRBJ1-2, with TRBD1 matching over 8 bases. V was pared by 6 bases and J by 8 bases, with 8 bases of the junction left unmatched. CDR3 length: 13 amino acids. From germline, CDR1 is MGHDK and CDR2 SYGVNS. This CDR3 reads CASSSGRGQGYTF. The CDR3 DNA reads TGTGCCAGCAGCTCGGGCAGGGGGCAAGGCTACACCTTC.

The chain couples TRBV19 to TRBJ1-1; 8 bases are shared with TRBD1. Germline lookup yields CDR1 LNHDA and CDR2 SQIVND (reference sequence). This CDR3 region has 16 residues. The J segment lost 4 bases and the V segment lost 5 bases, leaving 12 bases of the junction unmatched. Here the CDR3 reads CASSYNRGNSVTEAFF. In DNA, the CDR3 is TGTGCCAGTAGTTACAACAGGGGGAACTCCGTCACTGAAGCTTTCTTT. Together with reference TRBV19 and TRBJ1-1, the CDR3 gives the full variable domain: DGGITQSPKYLFRKEGQNVTLSCEQNLNHDAMYWYRQDPGQGLRLIYYSQIVNDFQKGDIAEGYSVSREKKESFPLTVTSAQKNPTAFYLCASSYNRGNSVTEAFFGQGTRLTVV.

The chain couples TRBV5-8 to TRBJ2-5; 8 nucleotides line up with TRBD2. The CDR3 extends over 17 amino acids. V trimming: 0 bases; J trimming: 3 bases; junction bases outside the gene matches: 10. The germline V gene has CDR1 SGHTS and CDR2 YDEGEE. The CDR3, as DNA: TGTGCCAGCAGCTTGGTCCTGGTTGCGGGGGGTAAAGAGACCCAGTACTTC. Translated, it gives CASSLVLVAGGKETQYF. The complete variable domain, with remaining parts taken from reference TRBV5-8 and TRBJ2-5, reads EAGVTQSPTHLIKTRGQQATLRCSPISGHTSVYWYQQALGLGLQFLLWYDEGEERNRGNFPPRFSGRQFPNYSSELNVNALELEDSALYLCASSLVLVAGGKETQYFGPGTRLLVL.

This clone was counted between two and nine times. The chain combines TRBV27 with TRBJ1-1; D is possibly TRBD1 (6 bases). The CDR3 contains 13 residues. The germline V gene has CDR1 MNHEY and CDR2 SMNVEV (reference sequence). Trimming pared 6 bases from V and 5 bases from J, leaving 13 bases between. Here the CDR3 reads CASRYRAMTEAFF. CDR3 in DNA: TGTGCCAGCAGGTACAGGGCGATGACTGAAGCTTTCTTT.

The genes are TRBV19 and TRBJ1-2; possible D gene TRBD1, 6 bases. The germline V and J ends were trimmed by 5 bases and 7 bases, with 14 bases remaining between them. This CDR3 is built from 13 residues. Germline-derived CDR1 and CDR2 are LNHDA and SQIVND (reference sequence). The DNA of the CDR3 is TGTGCCAGTAGTCTTACAGGGATAGGTGGCTACACCTTC. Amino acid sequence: CASSLTGIGGYTF.

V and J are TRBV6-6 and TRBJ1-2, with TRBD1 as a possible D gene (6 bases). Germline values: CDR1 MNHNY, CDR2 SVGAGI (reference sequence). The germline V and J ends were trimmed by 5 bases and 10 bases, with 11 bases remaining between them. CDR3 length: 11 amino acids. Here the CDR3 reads CASSPQGHYTF. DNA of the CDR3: TGTGCCAGCAGTCCCCAGGGACACTACACCTTC.

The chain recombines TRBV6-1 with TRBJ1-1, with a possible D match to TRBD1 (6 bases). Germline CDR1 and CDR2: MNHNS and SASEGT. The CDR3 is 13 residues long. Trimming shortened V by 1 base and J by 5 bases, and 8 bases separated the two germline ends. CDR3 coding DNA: TGTGCCAGCAGTGAAGACAGGGAAACTGAAGCTTTCTTT. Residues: CASSEDRETEAFF.

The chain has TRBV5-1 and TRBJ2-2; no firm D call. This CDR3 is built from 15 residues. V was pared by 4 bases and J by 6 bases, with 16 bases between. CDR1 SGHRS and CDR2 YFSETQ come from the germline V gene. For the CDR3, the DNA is TGCGCCAGCAGCCGCTACTACACGACGTCCGGGGAGCTGTTTTTT. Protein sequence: CASSRYYTTSGELFF.

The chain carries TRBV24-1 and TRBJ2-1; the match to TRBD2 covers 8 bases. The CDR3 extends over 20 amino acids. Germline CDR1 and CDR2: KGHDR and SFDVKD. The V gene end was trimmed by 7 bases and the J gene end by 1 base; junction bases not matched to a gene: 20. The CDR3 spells CATRRTGTSGPLWSYNEQFF. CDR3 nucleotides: TGTGCCACCAGGAGAACCGGGACTAGTGGTCCCTTATGGTCCTACAATGAGCAGTTCTTC.

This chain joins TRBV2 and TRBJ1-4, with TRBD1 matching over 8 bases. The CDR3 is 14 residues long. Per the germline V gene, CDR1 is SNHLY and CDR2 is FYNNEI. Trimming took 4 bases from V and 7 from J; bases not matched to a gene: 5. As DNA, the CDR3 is TGTGCCAGCAGTGGACAGGGGACCATTGAAAAACTGTTTTTT. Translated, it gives CASSGQGTIEKLFF. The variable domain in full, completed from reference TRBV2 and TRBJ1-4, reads EPEVTQTPSHQVTQMGQEVILRCVPISNHLYFYWYRQILGQKVEFLVSFYNNEISEKSEIFDDQFSVERPDGSNFTLKIRSTKLEDSAMYFCASSGQGTIEKLFFGSGTQLSVL.

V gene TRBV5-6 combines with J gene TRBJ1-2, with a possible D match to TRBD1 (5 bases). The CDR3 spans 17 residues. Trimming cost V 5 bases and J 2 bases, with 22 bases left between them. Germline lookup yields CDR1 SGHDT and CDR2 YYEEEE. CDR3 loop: CASSSPGPRGGNYGYTF. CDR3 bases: TGTGCCAGCAGTTCTCCCGGGCCTCGGGGGGGGAACTATGGCTACACCTTC.

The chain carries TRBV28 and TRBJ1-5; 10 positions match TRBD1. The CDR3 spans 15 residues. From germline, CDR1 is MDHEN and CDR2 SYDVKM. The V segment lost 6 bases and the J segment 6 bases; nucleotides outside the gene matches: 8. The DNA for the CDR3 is TGTGCCAGCAGCCCCCCCGGACAGGGGGGTCAGCCCCAGCATTTT. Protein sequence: CASSPPGQGGQPQHF.

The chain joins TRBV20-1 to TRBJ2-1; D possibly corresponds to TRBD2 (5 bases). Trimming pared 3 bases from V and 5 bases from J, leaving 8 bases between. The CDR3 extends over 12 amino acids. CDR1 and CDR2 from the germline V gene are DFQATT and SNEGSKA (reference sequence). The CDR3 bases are TGCAGTGCTAGTCTAGCTAACAATGAGCAGTTCTTC. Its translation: CSASLANNEQFF.

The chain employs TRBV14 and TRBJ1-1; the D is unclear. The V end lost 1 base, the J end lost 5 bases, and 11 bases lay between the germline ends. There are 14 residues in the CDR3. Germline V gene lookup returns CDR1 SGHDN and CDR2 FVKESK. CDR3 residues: CASSQVYRLTEAFF. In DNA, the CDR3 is TGTGCCAGCAGCCAAGTATACCGGTTAACTGAAGCTTTCTTT.

CDR3 sequence (DNA): TGTGCCAGCATGAGCGGGCCTCGATACAATGAGCAGTTCTTC. It yields the protein CASMSGPRYNEQFF. The rearrangement uses TRBV28 and TRBJ2-1, with D perhaps TRBD2 (6 bases). This CDR3 comprises 14 residues. The V end lost 7 bases, the J end lost 4 bases, and 14 bases lay between the germline ends. Looked up from germline, CDR1 is MDHEN and CDR2 is SYDVKM.

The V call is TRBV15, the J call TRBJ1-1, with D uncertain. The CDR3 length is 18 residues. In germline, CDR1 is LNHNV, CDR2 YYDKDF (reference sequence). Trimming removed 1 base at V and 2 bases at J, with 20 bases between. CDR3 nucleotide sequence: TGTGCCACCAGCAGAGTTGGCGGGGTCCCCCTCCGCAACACTGAAGCTTTCTTT. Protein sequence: CATSRVGGVPLRNTEAFF.

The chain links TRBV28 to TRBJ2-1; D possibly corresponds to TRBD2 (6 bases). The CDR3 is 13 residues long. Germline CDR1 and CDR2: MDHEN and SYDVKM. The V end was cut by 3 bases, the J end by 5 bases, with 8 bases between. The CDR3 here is CASSFGGDNEQFF. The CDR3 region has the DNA TGTGCCAGCAGTTTTGGAGGGGACAATGAGCAGTTCTTC.